This T cell receptor beta chain was captured by sequencing in a study of cytotoxic CD8 clonotypes in ibrutinib-treated CLL. The assay was immunoSEQ multiplex PCR, and TCRdb's table has in-frame clones only and misses some. This table has hundreds of thousands of clones, under 75% appearing once. Concerning this clone itself: Its antigen remains unidentified.

Study-level points and caveats: In sustained-remission versus progressing patients, sampling times differed.

The CDR3 is 14 amino acids. The germline V and J ends were trimmed by 4 bases and 3 bases, with 13 bases remaining between them. The germline gives CDR1 SGHRS, CDR2 YFSETQ. This receptor was taken from a human donor with chronic lymphocytic leukemia. This chain links TRBV5-1 with TRBJ2-5, with D unclear. The input for sequencing was PBMCs, taken after 24 months of ibrutinib treatment. The CDR3 here is CASSVPPTEETQYF. The CDR3 coding sequence is TGCGCCAGCAGCGTACCACCGACGGAAGAGACCCAGTACTTC.